Detailed here is one T cell receptor (beta chain). Participant age was roughly 18 to 90 years, and participants resided in 25 or so US areas. Allocation to cohorts depended on clinical history reported by the participants. Repertoires were generated with immunoSEQ multiplex PCR, while TCRdb's copy carries only in-frame clones and drops some. Counted here are under 200,000 clones, roughly nine tenths occurring once; the ten biggest clones make up around 8%. Germline V lookup: CDR1 LNHDA, CDR2 SQIVND (reference sequence). CDR3 length: 14 residues. V was clipped by 6 bases and J by 5 bases; unmatched bases: 7. This sample was included in a study of blood T cell repertoires in COVID-19. Study-level information: The samples span acute and convalescent COVID-19 from the United States, Italy and Spain.

The sequenced sample consisted of PBMCs or T cells enriched from blood (not recorded which). The chain links TRBV19 to TRBJ1-1; 9 nucleotides match TRBD1. The receptor's source is a woman between 18 and 30 years old who had recovered from COVID-19. The CDR3 region has the DNA TGTGCCAGTAGCCTACAGGGGGCGAAGACTGAAGCTTTCTTT. This sequence encodes CASSLQGAKTEAFF. The variable domain in full, completed from reference TRBV19 and TRBJ1-1, reads DGGITQSPKYLFRKEGQNVTLSCEQNLNHDAMYWYRQDPGQGLRLIYYSQIVNDFQKGDIAEGYSVSREKKESFPLTVTSAQKNPTAFYLCASSLQGAKTEAFFGQGTRLTVV.